These T cell receptor beta chains were read from a single sample in a study of blood T cell repertoires in COVID-19. Sequencing was performed with immunoSEQ multiplex PCR; in TCRdb, only in-frame clones are kept and a portion is missing. The sample carries 85,000 to 130,000 clones, 71% recorded once. Sequenced input: peripheral blood. Source of these receptors: a human donor with acute or convalescent COVID-19. The donor label of this sample is uncertain. Both conserved end residues are part of each CDR3. A D gene is named only where the DNA matches it firmly. Expanded clones are given a class, and other clones once, few, many or no size at all.

V gene	D gene	clone size	J gene	CDR3 DNA	CDR3 protein
TRBV25-1	TRBD1	-	TRBJ2-3	TGTGCCAGCACTCCGGACAGGGGGCTTATAGATACGCAGTATTTT	CASTPDRGLIDTQYF
TRBV25-1	-	-	TRBJ1-3	TGTGCCAGCAGGGCCCCAGGCCCCTCTGGAAACACCATATATTTT	CASRAPGPSGNTIYF
TRBV28	TRBD1	-	TRBJ2-7	TGTGCCAGCAGTTTTGAGGGACAGGGGATCGGTGAGCAGTACTTC	CASSFEGQGIGEQYF
TRBV6-5	TRBD1	-	TRBJ1-2	TGTGCCATCACATTAAATACAGGGGGGGCCTATGGCTACACCTTC	CAITLNTGGAYGYTF
TRBV5-1	-	once	TRBJ2-2	TGCGCCAGCATCGGCGGACTACCTGGGGGTGGCGGGGAGCTGTTTTTT	CASIGGLPGGGGELFF
TRBV5-1	TRBD1	-	TRBJ1-2	TGCGCCAGCAGCTTGGCAGTGACAGGGCACCGCTACACCTTC	CASSLAVTGHRYTF
TRBV5-6	-	-	TRBJ1-1	TGTGCCAGCAGCAATCAAGGGGTGAACACTGAAGCTTTCTTT	CASSNQGVNTEAFF
TRBV2	-	many	TRBJ2-3	TGTGCCAGCAGTGAAGCCCTGGCAGGGGTCGATACGCAGTATTTT	CASSEALAGVDTQYF
TRBV29-1	-	few	TRBJ2-7	TGCAGCGTCGCGCATCCCCGTCCGGGGTACGAGCAGTACTTC	CSVAHPRPGYEQYF
TRBV5-5	TRBD1	-	TRBJ2-5	TGTGCCAGCAGTTCTAGGACAGGGCAAGAGACCCAGTACTTC	CASSSRTGQETQYF
TRBV11-2	-	-	TRBJ2-5	TGTGCCAGCAGACGATCACAAAAACCACAGGGCCAAGAGACCCAGTACTTC	CASRRSQKPQGQETQYF
TRBV18	-	-	TRBJ1-1	TGTGCCAGCTCACCACGGGCAGCTGAAGCTTTCTTT	CASSPRAAEAFF
TRBV12-3/TRBV12-4	-	-	TRBJ2-7	TGTGCCACATCCCAGGGCTACGAGCAGTACTTC	CATSQGYEQYF
TRBV3-1/TRBV3-2	TRBD2	few	TRBJ2-3	TGTGCCAGCAGCCAAGGAACTTTAGGACTAGCGGGGTCAGATACGCAGTATTTT	CASSQGTLGLAGSDTQYF
TRBV6-6	TRBD1	-	TRBJ2-1	TGTGCCAGCAGACCGGGACAGGGACTGTTCAATGAGCAGTTCTTC	CASRPGQGLFNEQFF
TRBV4-1	-	-	TRBJ2-1	TGCGCCAGCAGCCAAGATTGGCCCAATGAGCAGTTCTTC	CASSQDWPNEQFF
TRBV2	-	once	TRBJ2-5	TGTGCCAGCAGTGAACTTAGGGCGGGGGAGACCCAGTACTTC	CASSELRAGETQYF
TRBV12-3/TRBV12-4	-	-	TRBJ2-7	TGTGCCAGCAGTTTAGGACAGCAATACGAGCAGTACTTC	CASSLGQQYEQYF
TRBV28	-	-	TRBJ1-2	TGTGCCAGCAGTTTTCGTTATGGCTACACCTTC	CASSFRYGYTF
TRBV5-5	TRBD1	once	TRBJ1-2	TGTGCCAGCAGCTCGTCAACAGGGGGCGGCTATGGCTACACCTTC	CASSSSTGGGYGYTF
TRBV29-1	-	-	TRBJ2-3	TGCAGCGTTGAATGGTTTTTGGGCCCAGATACGCAGTATTTT	CSVEWFLGPDTQYF
TRBV7-2	TRBD2	-	TRBJ2-2	TGTGCCAGCAGCTTGACTAGCGGGGTTAACACCGGGGAGCTGTTTTTT	CASSLTSGVNTGELFF
TRBV29-1	TRBD1	-	TRBJ2-5	TGCAGCGTGGAAGATGGTTGGGGACAGGAGACCCAGTACTTC	CSVEDGWGQETQYF
TRBV27	-	-	TRBJ2-5	TGTGCCAGCAGTTTCCTTATCGGAGACGAAGAGACCCAGTACTTC	CASSFLIGDEETQYF
TRBV4-2	-	few	TRBJ1-5	TGTGCCAGCAGCCAAGGGCGAGGGGGGGATCAGCCCCAGCATTTT	CASSQGRGGDQPQHF
TRBV9	TRBD1	-	TRBJ2-3	TGTGCCAGCAGCGTATCGGCAGGGGGCCCAGATACGCAGTATTTT	CASSVSAGGPDTQYF
TRBV7-8	-	-	TRBJ1-4	TGTGCCAGCAGCTCCGCGGGACGGGAAGAAAAACTGTTTTTT	CASSSAGREEKLFF
TRBV19	-	few	TRBJ1-1	TGTGCCAGTACCAGTATGGGCCGGGGAGACACTGAAGCTTTCTTT	CASTSMGRGDTEAFF
TRBV28	-	-	TRBJ2-7	TGTGCCAGCAGTTTACGTGAGCAGTACTTC	CASSLREQYF
TRBV28	TRBD1	-	TRBJ1-3	TGTGCCAGCAGCCGAAGACAGGGGGCAAGGAACACCATATATTTT	CASSRRQGARNTIYF
TRBV12-3/TRBV12-4	-	few	TRBJ1-1	TGTGCCAGCAGTCCCTCGGGTCCCGAAGCTTTCTTT	CASSPSGPEAFF
TRBV9	-	-	TRBJ1-1	TGTGCCAGCAGCGCTACCGGGACTAAGGGCACTGAAGCTTTCTTT	CASSATGTKGTEAFF
TRBV5-4	-	once	TRBJ2-6	TGTGCCAGCAGACTGCTGGGAGCTGGGGCCAACGTCCTGACTTTC	CASRLLGAGANVLTF
TRBV29-1	TRBD1	-	TRBJ2-1	TGCAGCGGCGGGACAGGGGGCAATGAGCAGTTCTTC	CSGGTGGNEQFF
TRBV11-3	TRBD2	-	TRBJ2-5	TGTGCCAGCAGCCTGAGCGGGGTGGAAGAGACCCAGTACTTC	CASSLSGVEETQYF
TRBV6-5	TRBD1	-	TRBJ2-1	TGTGCCAGCAGACCCCGGGACAGCTCCTACAATGAGCAGTTCTTC	CASRPRDSSYNEQFF
TRBV28	TRBD1	-	TRBJ1-2	TGTGCCAGCAGCATACTCACGGGACAGTTCTATGGCTACACCTTC	CASSILTGQFYGYTF
TRBV28	-	-	TRBJ2-1	TGTGCCAGCAGTTTGCTGTCGACAGCGTGGTCGTTCTATGAGCAGTTCTTC	CASSLLSTAWSFYEQFF
TRBV6-5	-	-	TRBJ2-2	TGTGCCAGCAGGACGACCGGGACAGGGGAGCTGTTTTTT	CASRTTGTGELFF
TRBV19	-	-	TRBJ1-5	TGTGCCAGTAGTATTAGCTCGGGACATCGTATTAGCAATCAGCCCCAGCATTTT	CASSISSGHRISNQPQHF
TRBV30	-	-	TRBJ2-4	TGTGCCTGGAGTCCAAATACGTTACTAGCCAAAAACATTCAGTACTTC	CAWSPNTLLAKNIQYF
TRBV6-5	TRBD1	few	TRBJ1-2	TGTGCCAGCAGTTACCGGGACAGGGGGCGGGGAGGCTACACCTTC	CASSYRDRGRGGYTF
TRBV18	-	-	TRBJ2-2	TGTGCCAGCTCACCCCGGGGAGGACCCACATACACCGGGGAGCTGTTTTTT	CASSPRGGPTYTGELFF
TRBV5-1	-	-	TRBJ1-3	TGCGCCAGCAGCTTGGGCGGGGGATTTTCGAGCTCTGGAAACACCATATATTTT	CASSLGGGFSSSGNTIYF
TRBV28	TRBD1	-	TRBJ1-5	TGTGCCAGCAGTCCCGGGGCAGGGGGCCTTCAGCCCCAGCATTTT	CASSPGAGGLQPQHF